This TCR beta chain was found in a study of T cells expressing NK-cell markers. The study's findings and limits: In four donors, these clonotypes also led the CD3+CD56-NKG2C+ fraction. Dominant NKG2C+ clonotypes were found to form about 1.0-7.5% of CD8+ T cells in about 6 donors. It is unclear if expanded NKG2C-expressing clones target HCMV antigens.

TCRdb re-called the 5' RACE reads and gives one entry per CDR3 protein, without DNA. The repertoire table contains 140,000 or so distinct CDR3 sequences. This CDR3 has 13 residues. About this clonotype: Its antigen is currently unknown.

The clonotype was recovered from a man aged 18 to 29 in good health. The J gene is TRBJ2-1, the V gene TRBV12-3 or TRBV12-4. Sequencing was carried out using blood T cells: a sorted CD56 or NKG2C T cell subset, CD4+ or CD8+ T cells, or bulk PBMC T cells (not recorded which). This chain's CDR3 is CASSLGSYNEQFF.